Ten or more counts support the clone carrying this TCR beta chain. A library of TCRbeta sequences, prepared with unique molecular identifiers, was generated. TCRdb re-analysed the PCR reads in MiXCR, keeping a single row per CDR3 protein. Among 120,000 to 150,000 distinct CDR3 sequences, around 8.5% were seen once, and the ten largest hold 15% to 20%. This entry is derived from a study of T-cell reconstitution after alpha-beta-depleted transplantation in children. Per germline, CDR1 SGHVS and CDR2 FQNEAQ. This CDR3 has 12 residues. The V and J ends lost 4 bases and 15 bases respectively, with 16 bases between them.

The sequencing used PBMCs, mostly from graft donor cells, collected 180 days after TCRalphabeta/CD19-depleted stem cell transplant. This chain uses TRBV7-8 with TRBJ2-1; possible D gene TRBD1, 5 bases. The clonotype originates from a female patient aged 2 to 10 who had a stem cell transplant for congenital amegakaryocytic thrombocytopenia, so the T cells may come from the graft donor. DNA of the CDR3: TGTGCCAGCAGCTCCGGATGGCAGGGCTGGTTCTTC. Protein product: CASSSGWQGWFF.